This paragraph reports one T cell receptor beta chain. Its antigen is currently unknown. TCRdb keeps only in-frame clones here, not all; method: immunoSEQ multiplex PCR. The sample carries 950,000 to 1,200,000 clones, 70% to 85% recorded once. This record comes from a study of shared clonotypes between healthy human individuals. Whole-study findings and limits: Researchers sampled only blood; tissue repertoires likely differ. Despite large depth, rarefaction showed incomplete sorted-subset sequencing.

V dropped 4 bases and J dropped 2; count of bases not matched to a gene: 5. Germline CDR1 is MGHRA and CDR2 is YSYEKL. The CDR3 has 15 amino acids. The chain has TRBV4-1 and TRBJ2-1; TRBD1 agrees at 7 bases. This TCR derives from a man younger than 35 in good health. Some clones in this sample may be carry-over from other donors' samples. The specimen was memory CD4+ T cells from PBMCs. As for subset: CD45RA-negative fraction. CDR3 residues: CASSRDRDTYNEQFF. The CDR3 DNA reads TGCGCCAGCAGCCGAGACAGGGACACCTACAATGAGCAGTTCTTC.